The 9 T cell receptor beta chains listed next were all sequenced from one sample in a study of blood T cell repertoires in COVID-19. Only in-frame clones appear in the TCRdb table, and some are missing; sequencing was by immunoSEQ multiplex PCR. The sample carries about 220,000 clones, roughly four fifths recorded once. The specimen was peripheral blood. Source of these receptors: a woman aged 70-85 years with COVID-19, enrolled during active disease.

V gene TRBV29-1 combines with J gene TRBJ1-5, with 7 nucleotides matching TRBD1. Germline CDR1 is SQVTM and CDR2 is ANQGSEA. The CDR3 is made up of 14 amino acids. DNA of the CDR3: TGCAGTGTTACTTTCGGACAGGTCAATCAGCCCCAGCATTTT. This sequence encodes CSVTFGQVNQPQHF.

J is TRBJ1-1 and V is TRBV6-1; D uncertain. Trimming stripped 0 bases from V and 5 bases from J, with 4 bases between. In germline, CDR1 is MNHNS, CDR2 SASEGT. This CDR3 comprises 12 residues. The CDR3: CASSEAQTEAFF. CDR3 bases: TGTGCCAGCAGTGAAGCTCAAACTGAAGCTTTCTTT.

The gene calls are TRBV9 and TRBJ2-2; possibly TRBD2 for D (6 bases). V was clipped by 3 bases and J by 2 bases, with 14 bases between them. CDR1 is SGDLS and CDR2 is YYNGEE in the germline V gene. This CDR3 is 16 amino acids long. In nucleotides, the CDR3 is TGTGCCAGCAGCGACCTATGGGGAGGAAACACCGGGGAGCTGTTTTTT. It translates to CASSDLWGGNTGELFF.

The chain combines TRBV30 with TRBJ1-5; 7 nucleotides agree with TRBD1. The CDR3 consists of 13 residues. J lost 7 bases, V lost 5 bases, and 8 bases had no gene match. The germline V gene has CDR1 GTSNPN and CDR2 SVGIG (reference sequence). The CDR3 loop is CAWGHRGGQPQHF. DNA for the CDR3: TGTGCCTGGGGGCACAGGGGCGGACAGCCCCAGCATTTT.

The chain is built from TRBV30 and TRBJ1-2, with 8 bases matching TRBD1. Looked up from germline, CDR1 is GTSNPN and CDR2 is SVGIG (reference sequence). The length of the CDR3 is 14 residues. V dropped 2 bases and J dropped 3; count of bases not matched to a gene: 5. CDR3 nucleotide sequence: TGTGCCTGGAGTCGGACAGGGAAGGACTATGGCTACACCTTC. This translates into CAWSRTGKDYGYTF.

The sample holds a few counts of this clone. J is TRBJ1-3 and V is TRBV9; D call uncertain. The V end lost 3 bases, the J end lost 4 bases, and 11 bases lay between the germline ends. This CDR3 spans 14 amino acids. Per germline, CDR1 SGDLS and CDR2 YYNGEE. CDR3 residues: CASSGSYGGNTIYF. In DNA form, the CDR3 reads TGTGCCAGCAGCGGCTCGTACGGGGGAAACACCATATATTTT. Supplemented by reference TRBV9 and TRBJ1-3, the full variable domain reads DSGVTQTPKHLITATGQRVTLRCSPRSGDLSVYWYQQSLDQGLQFLIQYYNGEERAKGNILERFSAQQFPDLHSELNLSSLELGDSALYFCASSGSYGGNTIYFGEGSWLTVV.

This sequence joins TRBV9 and TRBJ2-5, with a weak D call TRBD2 (6 bases). The CDR3 length is 14 residues. The V gene's germline CDR1 is SGDLS and CDR2 YYNGEE. V lost 1 base to trimming and J lost 4 bases, with 11 bases between them. The CDR3 nucleotides read TGTGCCAGCAGCGTACTCGTGGGGGGAGAGACCCAGTACTTC. This sequence encodes CASSVLVGGETQYF.

A remark on this clone: Other DNA sequences within the sample encode an identical CDR3. The rearrangement uses TRBV5-4 and TRBJ2-5; TRBD1 matches 7 bases. V dropped 4 bases and J dropped 1; count of bases not matched to a gene: 10. Per germline, CDR1 SGHNT and CDR2 YYREEE (reference sequence). This CDR3 contains 16 residues. The CDR3 bases are TGTGCCAGCAGCCGGGATCTACAGGGGAGCCAAGAGACCCAGTACTTC. As protein: CASSRDLQGSQETQYF.

This clone was picked up many times. This chain uses TRBV29-1 with TRBJ1-1, with D unresolved. Trimming removed 4 bases from V and 5 bases from J, with 11 bases in between. From germline, CDR1 is SQVTM and CDR2 ANQGSEA. The CDR3 is 12 residues long. CDR3 DNA: TGCAGCGTTGCTCGCAGTGAAACTGAAGCTTTCTTT. This gives the protein CSVARSETEAFF. The whole variable domain, filled in from reference TRBV29-1 and TRBJ1-1, reads SAVISQKPSRDICQRGTSLTIQCQVDSQVTMMFWYRQQPGQSLTLIATANQGSEATYESGFVIDKFPISRPNLTFSTLTVSNMSPEDSSIYLCSVARSETEAFFGQGTRLTVV.